Listed below are T cell receptor beta chains from one sample, sequenced in a study of beta chain features in type 1 diabetes. TCRdb keeps only in-frame clones here, not all; method: immunoSEQ multiplex PCR. This table has about 370,000 clones, more than 13% appearing once. Sequencing input: naive CD4+ T cells from blood. Receptors originate from a woman under 30 in good health. Each CDR3 is given with its conserved first and last residue. Fields, in order: clone size, V gene, J gene, D gene, CDR3 protein, CDR3 DNA. A D gene is named only where the DNA matches it firmly. Size values are once, few and many counts, or a class for expanded clones, and some rows have none.

size: few; V: TRBV20-1; J: TRBJ2-3; D: .; CDR3: CSALTADTQYF; DNA: TGCAGTGCGCTGACAGCAGATACGCAGTATTTT
size: .; V: TRBV9; J: TRBJ1-3; D: .; CDR3: CASSRVLEGNTIYF; DNA: TGTGCCAGCAGCCGAGTATTAGAAGGAAACACCATATATTTT
size: .; V: TRBV30; J: TRBJ2-5; D: .; CDR3: CAWNRGETQYF; DNA: TGTGCCTGGAACAGAGGGGAGACCCAGTACTTC
size: .; V: TRBV15; J: TRBJ2-1; D: .; CDR3: CATSRPDFGSYNEQFF; DNA: TGTGCCACCAGCAGACCGGACTTCGGCTCCTACAATGAGCAGTTCTTC
size: .; V: TRBV4-1; J: TRBJ1-5; D: .; CDR3: CASTPEGGNQPQHF; DNA: TGCGCCAGCACCCCTGAGGGAGGCAATCAGCCCCAGCATTTT
size: few; V: TRBV5-4; J: TRBJ2-2; D: TRBD2; CDR3: CASSLYKLAGEAGELFF; DNA: TGTGCCAGCAGCTTGTACAAGCTAGCGGGAGAGGCCGGGGAGCTGTTTTTT
size: .; V: TRBV28; J: TRBJ2-1; D: .; CDR3: CASRVGGNEQFF; DNA: TGTGCCAGCAGAGTAGGGGGCAATGAGCAGTTCTTC
size: once; V: TRBV30; J: TRBJ1-3; D: .; CDR3: CACEQGPGNTIYF; DNA: TGTGCCTGCGAACAGGGACCTGGAAACACCATATATTTT
size: few; V: TRBV5-1; J: TRBJ2-3; D: TRBD2; CDR3: CASSSLAGGTDTQYF; DNA: TGCGCCAGCAGCTCGCTAGCGGGAGGCACAGATACGCAGTATTTT
size: few; V: TRBV5-1; J: TRBJ1-1; D: TRBD1; CDR3: CASSLQGSEAFF; DNA: TGCGCCAGCAGCTTACAGGGGTCTGAAGCTTTCTTT
size: .; V: TRBV7-9; J: TRBJ2-1; D: .; CDR3: CASSFIRGSGNEQFF; DNA: TGTGCCAGCAGTTTCATTAGGGGTTCAGGGAATGAGCAGTTCTTC
size: .; V: TRBV30; J: TRBJ2-7; D: .; CDR3: CAWMKGGNSYEQYF; DNA: TGTGCCTGGATGAAGGGGGGGAATTCCTACGAGCAGTACTTC
size: .; V: TRBV7-2; J: TRBJ2-7; D: TRBD2; CDR3: CASSGSGSAYEQYF; DNA: TGTGCCAGCAGTGGGAGCGGGAGTGCTTACGAGCAGTACTTC
size: .; V: TRBV5-1; J: TRBJ2-1; D: TRBD2; CDR3: CASSFQASGYNEQFF; DNA: TGCGCCAGCAGCTTCCAAGCTAGCGGCTACAATGAGCAGTTCTTC
size: few; V: TRBV4-3; J: TRBJ1-1; D: .; CDR3: CASSQEDSYAEAFF; DNA: TGCGCCAGCAGCCAAGAGGATAGCTATGCTGAAGCTTTCTTT
size: .; V: TRBV7-8; J: TRBJ1-3; D: .; CDR3: CASSMGLRNTIYF; DNA: TGTGCCAGCAGTATGGGGCTTCGGAACACCATATATTTT
size: few; V: TRBV7-2; J: TRBJ1-5; D: TRBD1; CDR3: CASSRTGGSGNQPQHF; DNA: TGTGCCAGCAGCCGGACAGGGGGCTCTGGCAATCAGCCCCAGCATTTT
size: .; V: TRBV30; J: TRBJ2-1; D: TRBD2; CDR3: CAWRERAGVGEQFF; DNA: TGTGCCTGGAGGGAAAGAGCGGGAGTAGGTGAGCAGTTCTTC
size: .; V: TRBV6-1; J: TRBJ2-3; D: .; CDR3: CASSEGQGTDTQYF; DNA: TGTGCCAGCAGTGAAGGACAGGGCACAGATACGCAGTATTTT
size: few; V: TRBV28; J: TRBJ1-5; D: .; CDR3: CASSDSSNQPQHF; DNA: TGTGCCAGCAGCGACAGTAGCAATCAGCCCCAGCATTTT
size: .; V: TRBV18; J: TRBJ2-1; D: TRBD2; CDR3: CASSPGLEVGNEQFF; DNA: TGTGCCAGCTCACCGGGACTAGAAGTCGGCAATGAGCAGTTCTTC
size: .; V: TRBV27; J: TRBJ2-5; D: TRBD2; CDR3: CASSFSGRGETQYF; DNA: TGTGCCAGCAGCTTTAGCGGGAGAGGGGAGACCCAGTACTTC
size: .; V: TRBV29-1; J: TRBJ1-2; D: .; CDR3: CSVDNGYTF; DNA: TGCAGCGTTGATAATGGCTACACCTTC
size: few; V: TRBV29-1; J: TRBJ1-1; D: .; CDR3: CSVATGNTEAFF; DNA: TGCAGCGTGGCGACAGGGAACACTGAAGCTTTCTTT
size: .; V: TRBV20-1; J: TRBJ2-7; D: .; CDR3: CSATTLYEQYF; DNA: TGCAGTGCCACTACCCTCTACGAGCAGTACTTC
size: .; V: TRBV7-9; J: TRBJ1-2; D: .; CDR3: CASSLASGVYGYTF; DNA: TGTGCCAGCAGCTTAGCGTCGGGGGTCTATGGCTACACCTTC
size: .; V: TRBV28; J: TRBJ2-7; D: .; CDR3: CASSSGSLTYEQYF; DNA: TGTGCCAGCAGTTCGGGTAGCCTTACCTACGAGCAGTACTTC
size: few; V: TRBV30; J: TRBJ2-1; D: .; CDR3: CAWSKGQTYNEQFF; DNA: TGTGCCTGGAGTAAAGGACAGACCTACAATGAGCAGTTCTTC
size: .; V: TRBV19; J: TRBJ2-3; D: .; CDR3: CASSIGRVGTDTQYF; DNA: TGTGCCAGTAGTATCGGCAGGGTGGGCACAGATACGCAGTATTTT
size: few; V: TRBV5-4; J: TRBJ2-1; D: TRBD2; CDR3: CASSWVLAGGYNEQFF; DNA: TGTGCCAGCAGCTGGGTCCTAGCGGGAGGATACAATGAGCAGTTCTTC
size: .; V: TRBV7-9; J: TRBJ1-1; D: TRBD1; CDR3: CASSGTGQGSDTEAFF; DNA: TGTGCCAGCAGCGGCACCGGACAGGGCTCAGACACTGAAGCTTTCTTT
size: .; V: TRBV5-4; J: TRBJ2-3; D: TRBD2; CDR3: CASSRGTTRTDTQYF; DNA: TGTGCCAGCAGCCGGGGGACTACACGCACAGATACGCAGTATTTT
size: .; V: TRBV19; J: TRBJ1-2; D: .; CDR3: CASATVNYGYTF; DNA: TGTGCCAGTGCCACAGTGAACTATGGCTACACCTTC
size: .; V: TRBV25-1; J: TRBJ2-3; D: TRBD2; CDR3: CASSVGLAGVDTQYF; DNA: TGTGCCAGCAGTGTGGGTCTAGCGGGAGTAGATACGCAGTATTTT
size: few; V: TRBV11-2; J: TRBJ2-5; D: .; CDR3: CASSLDPLGETQYF; DNA: TGTGCCAGCAGCTTAGACCCGCTAGGAGAGACCCAGTACTTC
size: few; V: TRBV2; J: TRBJ2-5; D: TRBD1; CDR3: CASSKTGPQETQYF; DNA: TGTGCCAGCAGTAAGACAGGGCCCCAAGAGACCCAGTACTTC
size: few; V: TRBV7-6; J: TRBJ2-5; D: TRBD1; CDR3: CASSLGDREGETQYF; DNA: TGTGCCAGCAGCTTAGGGGACAGGGAGGGAGAGACCCAGTACTTC
size: .; V: TRBV10-3; J: TRBJ2-6; D: TRBD1; CDR3: CAISTTDRGLGANVLTF; DNA: TGTGCCATCAGTACCACTGACAGGGGGCTTGGGGCCAACGTCCTGACTTTC
size: .; V: TRBV27; J: TRBJ2-7; D: .; CDR3: CASSEQGTARSYEQYF; DNA: TGTGCCAGCAGTGAGCAGGGTACGGCTAGGTCCTACGAGCAGTACTTC
size: .; V: TRBV4-3; J: TRBJ1-2; D: .; CDR3: CASSQGERAFNYGYTF; DNA: TGCGCCAGCAGCCAAGGCGAGAGAGCGTTTAACTATGGCTACACCTTC
size: .; V: TRBV2; J: TRBJ2-1; D: TRBD2; CDR3: CASLAELYNEQFF; DNA: TGTGCCAGCCTAGCGGAGCTCTACAATGAGCAGTTCTTC